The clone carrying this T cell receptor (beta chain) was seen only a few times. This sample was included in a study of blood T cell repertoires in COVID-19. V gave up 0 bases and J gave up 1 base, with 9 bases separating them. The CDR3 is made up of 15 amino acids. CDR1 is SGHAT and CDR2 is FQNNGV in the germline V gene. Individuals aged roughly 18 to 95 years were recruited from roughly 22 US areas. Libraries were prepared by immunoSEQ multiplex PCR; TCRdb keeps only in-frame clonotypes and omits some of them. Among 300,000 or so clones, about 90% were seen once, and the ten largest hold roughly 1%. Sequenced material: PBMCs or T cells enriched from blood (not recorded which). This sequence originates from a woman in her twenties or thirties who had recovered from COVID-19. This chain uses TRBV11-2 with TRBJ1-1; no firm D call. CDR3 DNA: TGTGCCAGCAGCTTAGAGTCCGGGAGGAACACTGAAGCTTTCTTT. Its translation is CASSLESGRNTEAFF.